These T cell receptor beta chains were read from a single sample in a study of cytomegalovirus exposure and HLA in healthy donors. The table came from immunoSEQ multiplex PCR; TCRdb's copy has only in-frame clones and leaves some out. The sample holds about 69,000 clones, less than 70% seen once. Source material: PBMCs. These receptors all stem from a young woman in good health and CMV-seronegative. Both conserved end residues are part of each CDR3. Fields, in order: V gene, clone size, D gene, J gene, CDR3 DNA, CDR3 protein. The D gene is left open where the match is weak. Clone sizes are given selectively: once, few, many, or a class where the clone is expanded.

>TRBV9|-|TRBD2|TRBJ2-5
TGTGCCAGCAGCGGGGGGACTAGCTCAAAGACCCAGTACTTC
CASSGGTSSKTQYF
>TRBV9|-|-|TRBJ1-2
TGTGCCAGCAGCCCCGTGGGCAGGGCCGCTGGCTACACCTTC
CASSPVGRAAGYTF
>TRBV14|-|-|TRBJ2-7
TGTGCCAGCAGCCAAGTGACGAGAGGCGAGCAGTACTTC
CASSQVTRGEQYF
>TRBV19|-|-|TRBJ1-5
TGTGCCAGTAGTATAAAGGTAACAGGGTATAGCAATCAGCCCCAGCATTTT
CASSIKVTGYSNQPQHF
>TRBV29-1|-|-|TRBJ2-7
TGCAGCGTCGGTACAGGGATAGGGAACTACGAGCAGTACTTC
CSVGTGIGNYEQYF
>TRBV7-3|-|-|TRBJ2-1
TGTGCCAGCAGCTTGGGGCACTCCTCTGATGAGCAGTTCTTC
CASSLGHSSDEQFF
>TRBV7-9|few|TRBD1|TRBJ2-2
TGTGCCAGCAGCTTCAGACAGGGGCCGCCGAGGAACGGGGAGCTGTTTTTT
CASSFRQGPPRNGELFF
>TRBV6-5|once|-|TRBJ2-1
TGTGCCAGCAGCCAATTTGCGGGCCCCGACAGGGAGCAGTTCTTC
CASSQFAGPDREQFF
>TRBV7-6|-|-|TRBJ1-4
TGTGCCAGCAGCCCCCCAAAGGGAGCAACTAATGAAAAACTGTTTTTT
CASSPPKGATNEKLFF
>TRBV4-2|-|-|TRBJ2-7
TGTGCCAGCAGCCAAGTAGAGCGCCCGTCCTACGAGCAGTACTTC
CASSQVERPSYEQYF
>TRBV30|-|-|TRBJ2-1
TGTGCCTGGCGTGCCGGGACAAATTACAATGAGCAGTTCTTC
CAWRAGTNYNEQFF
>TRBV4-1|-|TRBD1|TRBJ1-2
TGCGCCAGCAGCCAAGGGGACAGCGGGTATGGCTACACCTTC
CASSQGDSGYGYTF
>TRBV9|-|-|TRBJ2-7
TGTGCCAGCAGCGTAACCGGGACAACCTACGAGCAGTACTTC
CASSVTGTTYEQYF
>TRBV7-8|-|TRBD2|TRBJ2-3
TGTGCCAGCAGCTTACTAGCGGGGGCCGTTTATTTT
CASSLLAGAVYF
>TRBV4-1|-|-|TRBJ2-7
TGCGCCAGCAGTAGGGGGTTCGACGAGCAGTACTTC
CASSRGFDEQYF
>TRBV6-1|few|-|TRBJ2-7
TGTGCCAGCAGTGAGGATGGCAGGACATCCTACGAGCAGTACTTC
CASSEDGRTSYEQYF
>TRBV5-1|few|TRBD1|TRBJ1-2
TGCGCCAGCAGCTTGGGGGACAGAGGAGTTGGCTACACCTTC
CASSLGDRGVGYTF
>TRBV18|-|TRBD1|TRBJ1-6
TGTGCCAGCTCACCACTGGACAGGGGGCATTCACCCCTCCACTTT
CASSPLDRGHSPLHF
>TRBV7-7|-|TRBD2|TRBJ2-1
TGTGCCAGCAGCATGGGAGGGTGGCAGAACAATGAGCAGTTCTTC
CASSMGGWQNNEQFF
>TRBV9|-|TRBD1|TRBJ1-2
TGTGCCAGCAGCAATCCGGGACAGGTTAGTTCCGGCCGCTATGGCTACACCTTC
CASSNPGQVSSGRYGYTF
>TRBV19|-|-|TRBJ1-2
TGTGCCAGTAGTGGTAGAGGCTATGGCTACACCTTC
CASSGRGYGYTF
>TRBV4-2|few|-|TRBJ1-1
TGTGCCAGCAGCCAAGACCCAGGTCTGAACACTGAAGCTTTCTTT
CASSQDPGLNTEAFF
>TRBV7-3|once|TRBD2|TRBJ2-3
TGTGCCAGCAGCTCTAGCCTAGCGGGGAGCACAGATACGCAGTATTTT
CASSSSLAGSTDTQYF
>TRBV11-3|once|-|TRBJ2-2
TGTGCCAGCAGCAACCCCGGGACACACTACACCGGGGAGCTGTTTTTT
CASSNPGTHYTGELFF
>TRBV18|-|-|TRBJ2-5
TGTGCCAGCACAGGAGGGATCCAAGAGACCCAGTACTTC
CASTGGIQETQYF
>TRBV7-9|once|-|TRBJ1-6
TGTGCCAGCAGCCCCGGACAGAATAATTCACCCCTCCACTTT
CASSPGQNNSPLHF
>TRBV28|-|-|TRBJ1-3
TGTGCCAGCAGGGAGACTGGAAACACCATATATTTT
CASRETGNTIYF
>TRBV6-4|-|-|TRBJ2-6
TGTGCCAGCAGTGACTCAAGCGGGGGGGCCAACGTCCTGACTTTC
CASSDSSGGANVLTF
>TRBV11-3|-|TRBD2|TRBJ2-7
TGTGCCAGCAGCGGAAGGACTAGCGGGGGCCATGGGGGCTCCTACGAGCAGTACTTC
CASSGRTSGGHGGSYEQYF
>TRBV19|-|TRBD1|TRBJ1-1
TGTGCCAGCGGACAGGGGACTGAAGCTTTCTTT
CASGQGTEAFF
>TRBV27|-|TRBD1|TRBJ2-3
TGTGCCAGCAGTTTAGGCGCAGGGGGAGTCACAGATACGCAGTATTTT
CASSLGAGGVTDTQYF
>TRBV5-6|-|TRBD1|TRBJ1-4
TGTGCCAGCAGCTTGCAAGGGACAGGGGATGAAAAACTGTTTTTT
CASSLQGTGDEKLFF
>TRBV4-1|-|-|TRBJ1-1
TGCGCCAGCAGCGCCCAAGAGTCGGGGGGAGTACCCCCCGCTGAAGCTTTCTTT
CASSAQESGGVPPAEAFF
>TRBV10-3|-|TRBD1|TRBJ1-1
TGTGCCATCAGTCGACAGGGAGGGAACACTGAAGCTTTCTTT
CAISRQGGNTEAFF
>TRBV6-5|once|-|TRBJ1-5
TGTGCCAGCAGTCTGACAGGTTATAGCAATCAGCCCCAGCATTTT
CASSLTGYSNQPQHF
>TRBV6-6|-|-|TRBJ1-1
TGTGCCAGCACCATCGGCGGGGGAAACACTGAAGCTTTCTTT
CASTIGGGNTEAFF
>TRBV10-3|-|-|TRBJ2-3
TGTGCCATCAGTGCCCGGGCCGGGAACACAGATACGCAGTATTTT
CAISARAGNTDTQYF
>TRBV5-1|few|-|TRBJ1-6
TGCGCCAGCAGCTTGGGACAGTATAATTCACCCCTCCACTTT
CASSLGQYNSPLHF
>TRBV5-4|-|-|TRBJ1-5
TGTGCCAGCAGTCCACAGGGACAACAGCCCCAGCATTTT
CASSPQGQQPQHF
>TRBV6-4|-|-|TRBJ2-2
TGTGCCAGCTCTACCGAGGGGGCGAACACCGGGGAGCTGTTTTTT
CASSTEGANTGELFF
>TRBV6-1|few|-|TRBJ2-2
TGTGCCAGCAGTGATCAGACAGAGTTCGGGGAGCTGTTTTTT
CASSDQTEFGELFF
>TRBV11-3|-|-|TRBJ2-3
TGTGCCAGCAGCGCATACAGGGATCGAGATACGCAGTATTTT
CASSAYRDRDTQYF
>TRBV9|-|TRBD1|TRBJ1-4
TGTGCCAGCAGCGTCGGGGACAGGGGGCTTGAAAAACTGTTTTTT
CASSVGDRGLEKLFF
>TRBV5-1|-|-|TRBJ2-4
TGCGCCAGCAGCTCCCCCTCCACGGGGGACATTCAGTACTTC
CASSSPSTGDIQYF
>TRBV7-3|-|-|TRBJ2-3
TGTGCCAGCAGCCTTGACTCCAACACAGATACGCAGTATTTT
CASSLDSNTDTQYF
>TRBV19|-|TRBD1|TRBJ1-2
TGTGCCAGTATGGGACAGGGTGGCTATGGCTACACCTTC
CASMGQGGYGYTF
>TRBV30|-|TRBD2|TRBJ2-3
TGTGCCTGGAGGCCTCGGGGGGACACAGATACGCAGTATTTT
CAWRPRGDTDTQYF